Sequencing of this T cell receptor beta chain was carried out in a study of PD-1 blockade in classical Hodgkin lymphoma. Every patient had relapsed following autologous stem cell transplantation, and cohorts differed in brentuximab vedotin exposure. After thawing, PBMCs were subjected to magnetic negative selection to isolate CD8+ T cells. TCRdb keeps only in-frame clones here, not all; method: immunoSEQ multiplex PCR. Among a few thousand clones listed, 70% to 85% were seen once. The V and J ends lost 4 bases and 0 bases respectively, with 10 bases between them. The CDR3 contains 15 residues. Germline V CDR1 and CDR2: LGHNA, YSLEER.

The sequencing used CD8+ T cells from blood, collected at baseline. This chain connects TRBV4-3 to TRBJ1-5, with D perhaps TRBD1 (6 bases). The receptor was isolated from a human donor with classical Hodgkin lymphoma. The CDR3 region is CASSLGTHSNQPQHF. CDR3 bases: TGCGCCAGCAGCCTAGGGACACATAGCAATCAGCCCCAGCATTTT.